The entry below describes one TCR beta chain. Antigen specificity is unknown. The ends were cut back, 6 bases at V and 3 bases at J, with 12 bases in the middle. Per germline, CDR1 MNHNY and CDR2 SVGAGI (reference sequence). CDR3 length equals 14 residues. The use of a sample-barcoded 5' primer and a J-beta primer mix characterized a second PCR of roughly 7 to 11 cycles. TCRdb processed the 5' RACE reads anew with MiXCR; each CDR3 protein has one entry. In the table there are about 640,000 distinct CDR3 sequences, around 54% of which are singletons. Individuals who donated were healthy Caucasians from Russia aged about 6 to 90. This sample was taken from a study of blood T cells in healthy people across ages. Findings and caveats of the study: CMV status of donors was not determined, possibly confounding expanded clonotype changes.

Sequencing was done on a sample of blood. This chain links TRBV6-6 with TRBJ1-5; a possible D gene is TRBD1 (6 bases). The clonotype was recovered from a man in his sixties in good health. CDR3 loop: CASRRDNINQPQHF. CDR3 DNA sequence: TGTGCCAGCAGGAGGGACAACATCAATCAGCCCCAGCATTTT.